This T cell receptor beta chain was identified in a study of T cells in Graves' hyperthyroidism and ophthalmopathy (dated by TCRdb to the late 2010s). Background for the entire study: Peripheral blood was collected at initial diagnosis, before any treatment. A discovery cohort of about a hundred patients, roughly 45 with Graves' ophthalmopathy and fewer than 65 with stable Graves' hyperthyroidism, was used to find distinguishing TCR V-J signatures. An independent validation cohort of around 19 hyperthyroidism patients and roughly 16 patients who later progressed to ophthalmopathy tested prospective prediction of ophthalmopathy. The roughly 90 discovery patients were divided at random into training and test sets in a 7:3 ratio. In addition, the study compared T-cell repertoires in thyroid tissue and in blood from five or six Graves' hyperthyroidism patients. Once sampling was done, hyperthyroidism patients were given methimazole at a starting dose of 30 mg daily, whereas ophthalmopathy patients were given high-dose intravenous methylprednisolone. According to the paper, TCR Vbeta CDR3 sequencing was carried out on over 130 peripheral blood samples, which came from about 45 ophthalmopathy, around 74 hyperthyroidism and approximately 17 progressor patients. Findings and caveats that apply to the study as a whole: During validation, the model predicted progression to ophthalmopathy a median of about 6.3 months ahead of onset, with around 70% sensitivity and 72.22% specificity. Ophthalmopathy was separated from stable hyperthyroidism by a 13 V-J signature model, with just over 85% sensitivity and around 81% specificity obtained in cross-validation and 80%/75% obtained in testing. No statistical method was used to set the sample size in advance, and investigators knew the group allocation. Most expanded thyroid clonotypes (frequency above 0.001) were also found in blood, which suggests that blood repertoires may mirror thyroid immune responses.

Ophthalmopathy patients had moderately to severely active disease, with a Clinical Activity Score of 3 or more, a NOSPECS grade of 4 or more, and a disease duration of less than 3 months. Any patient with an uncontrolled infection, another autoimmune disease, pregnancy or lactation was excluded. Diagnoses were based on clinical symptoms, serum thyroxine and TRAb, thyroid ultrasound and orbital computed tomography. PBMCs were isolated from 7.5 to 10 ml of fresh peripheral blood by Ficoll-Paque density gradient centrifugation. Trizol reagent was used to extract total RNA, and RNA quality was then checked on an Agilent 2100 Bioanalyzer. The germline ends are 17 bases apart after V is trimmed by 2 bases and J by 7 bases. Reading the germline V gene gives CDR1 MNHEY and CDR2 SVGEGT. The CDR3 holds 15 amino acids from the cysteine to the phenylalanine. Left in the record is the CDR3 DNA by itself, 45 bases read in frame from the first base.

This clonotype was observed many times. Its antigen remains undetermined. No base quality information exists; no much larger clone differs at one position. TCR beta CDR3 regions were amplified from RNA transcripts. The first round of RT-PCR for the TCR CDR3 was performed with the HTBI primer set and the Qiagen OneStep RT-PCR kit. Libraries were constructed in a second round of multiplex PCR, after which size selection and purification were performed. Paired-end sequencing of the libraries was performed with 100 bp reads on an Illumina HiSeq2000. Per the source publication's procedure: SOAPnuke was used to process the raw data, removing reads that contained adapters or uncalled bases, had a mean Phred below 15, or lacked an exact match to the constant primer or identifier. COPE v1.2.5 was used to merge high-quality paired reads, and clonotypes were defined as unique nucleotide sequences. MiTCR v1.1 was used to align clonotypes to the IMGT TRBV, TRBD and TRBJ reference segments. The analysis included only V-J combinations with a frequency above 0.0001, which together covered around 99% of the repertoires. A TCS score was defined as the ratio between F50 (clonal expansion) and ExV (chaos), using BLOSUM62-based TCRdist between CDR3 peptides within each V-J. Welch's t-statistics and random forest reduced 500 to 650 V-J features to some 14, which were used in a naive Bayes classifier (R e1071). TCRdb took the public reads, trimmed them with fastp at Q25, ran MiXCR for clone calling and kept in-frame beta chains. Identical CDR3 proteins give one entry, which carries the most common genes and DNA. The V and J calls come from TCRdb's annotation, not from the publication. Here the sample has 500,000 or so distinct CDR3 sequences; over 15% occur a single time. The top ten clones comprise 17% of the sample.

The specimen was blood. This chain is built from TRBV6-2 or TRBV6-3 and TRBJ1-2; no D gene call is confident. The receptor was derived from a woman younger than 30 with Graves' ophthalmopathy. For the CDR3, the sequence is CASSYGPAGSGGYTF. The sequence in DNA is TGTGCCAGCAGTTACGGCCCAGCCGGTTCGGGTGGCTACACCTTC.